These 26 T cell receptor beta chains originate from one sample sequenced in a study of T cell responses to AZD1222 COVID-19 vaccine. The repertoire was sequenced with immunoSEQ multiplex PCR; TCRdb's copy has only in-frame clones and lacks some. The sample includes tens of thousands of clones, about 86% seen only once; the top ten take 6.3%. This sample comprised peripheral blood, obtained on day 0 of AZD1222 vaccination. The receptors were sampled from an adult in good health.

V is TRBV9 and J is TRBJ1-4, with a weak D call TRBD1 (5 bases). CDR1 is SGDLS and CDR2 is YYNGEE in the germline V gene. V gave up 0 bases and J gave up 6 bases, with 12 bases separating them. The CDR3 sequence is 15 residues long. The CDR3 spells CASSVAVRGDEKLFF. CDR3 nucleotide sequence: TGTGCCAGCAGCGTAGCTGTTAGAGGGGATGAAAAACTGTTTTTT. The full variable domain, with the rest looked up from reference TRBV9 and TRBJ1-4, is DSGVTQTPKHLITATGQRVTLRCSPRSGDLSVYWYQQSLDQGLQFLIQYYNGEERAKGNILERFSAQQFPDLHSELNLSSLELGDSALYFCASSVAVRGDEKLFFGSGTQLSVL.

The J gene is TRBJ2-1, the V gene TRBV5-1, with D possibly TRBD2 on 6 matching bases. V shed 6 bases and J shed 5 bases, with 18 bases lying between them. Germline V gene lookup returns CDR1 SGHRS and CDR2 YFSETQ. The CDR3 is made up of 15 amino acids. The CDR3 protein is CASTWVGLFDNEQFF. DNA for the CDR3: TGCGCCAGCACCTGGGTAGGACTATTTGACAATGAGCAGTTCTTC.

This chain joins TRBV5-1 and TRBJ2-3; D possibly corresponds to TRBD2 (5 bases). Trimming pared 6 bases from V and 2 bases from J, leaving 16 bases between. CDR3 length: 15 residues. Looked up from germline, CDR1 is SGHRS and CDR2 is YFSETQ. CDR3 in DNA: TGCGCCAGCAACCCGGCGGCGGGCCCCACAGATACGCAGTATTTT. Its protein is CASNPAAGPTDTQYF.

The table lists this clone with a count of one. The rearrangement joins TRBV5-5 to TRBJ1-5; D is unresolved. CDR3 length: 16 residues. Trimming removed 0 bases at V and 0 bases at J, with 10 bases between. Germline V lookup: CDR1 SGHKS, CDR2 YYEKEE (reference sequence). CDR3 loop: CASSLVAADSNQPQHF. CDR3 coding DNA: TGTGCCAGCAGCTTGGTGGCAGCAGATAGCAATCAGCCCCAGCATTTT.

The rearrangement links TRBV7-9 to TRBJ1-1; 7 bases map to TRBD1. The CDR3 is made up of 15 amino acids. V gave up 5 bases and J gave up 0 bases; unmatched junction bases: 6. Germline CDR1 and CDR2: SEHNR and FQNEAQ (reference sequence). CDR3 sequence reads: CASSRDRTMNTEAFF. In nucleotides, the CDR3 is TGTGCCAGCAGCCGGGACAGAACTATGAACACTGAAGCTTTCTTT.

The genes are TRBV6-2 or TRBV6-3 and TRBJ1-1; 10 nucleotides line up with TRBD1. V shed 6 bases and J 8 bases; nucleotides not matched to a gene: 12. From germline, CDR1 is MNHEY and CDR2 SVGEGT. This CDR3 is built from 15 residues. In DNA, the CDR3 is TGTGCCAGCAGCACCAGGGACAGGGGAGTATTGGAAGCTTTCTTT. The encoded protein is CASSTRDRGVLEAFF.

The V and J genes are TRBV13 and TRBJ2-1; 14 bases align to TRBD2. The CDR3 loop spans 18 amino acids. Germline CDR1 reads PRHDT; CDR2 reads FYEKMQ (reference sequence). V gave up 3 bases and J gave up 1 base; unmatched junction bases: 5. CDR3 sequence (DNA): TGTGCCAGCAGCTTCGGGACTAGCGGGAGTCATTCCTACAATGAGCAGTTCTTC. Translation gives CASSFGTSGSHSYNEQFF.

In DNA form, the CDR3 reads TGTGCCAGCAGCTTGGGGGGCGGGAACACTGAAGCTTTCTTT. Its protein is CASSLGGGNTEAFF. The chain joins TRBV5-6 to TRBJ1-1, with D perhaps matching TRBD1 (5 bases). The V and J ends lost 0 bases and 1 base respectively, with 7 bases between them. From germline, CDR1 is SGHDT and CDR2 YYEEEE. This CDR3 is 14 amino acids long.

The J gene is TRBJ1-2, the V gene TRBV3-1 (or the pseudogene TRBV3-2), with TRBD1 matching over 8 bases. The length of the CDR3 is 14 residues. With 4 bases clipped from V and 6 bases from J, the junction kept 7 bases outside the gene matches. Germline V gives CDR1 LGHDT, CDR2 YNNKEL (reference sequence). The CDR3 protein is CASSPLQGANGYTF. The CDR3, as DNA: TGTGCCAGCAGCCCCCTGCAGGGGGCCAATGGCTACACCTTC.

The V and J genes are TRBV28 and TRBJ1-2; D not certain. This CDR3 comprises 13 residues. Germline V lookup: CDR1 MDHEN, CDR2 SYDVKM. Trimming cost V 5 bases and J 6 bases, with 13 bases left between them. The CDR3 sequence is CASSNAFPNGYTF. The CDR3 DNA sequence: TGTGCCAGCAGTAACGCCTTTCCTAATGGCTACACCTTC.

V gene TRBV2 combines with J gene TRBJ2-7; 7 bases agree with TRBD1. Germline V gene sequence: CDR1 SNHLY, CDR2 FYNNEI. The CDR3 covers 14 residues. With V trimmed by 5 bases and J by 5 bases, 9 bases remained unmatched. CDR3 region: CASSIRTGPNEQYF. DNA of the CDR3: TGTGCCAGCAGTATTCGGACAGGCCCTAACGAGCAGTACTTC.

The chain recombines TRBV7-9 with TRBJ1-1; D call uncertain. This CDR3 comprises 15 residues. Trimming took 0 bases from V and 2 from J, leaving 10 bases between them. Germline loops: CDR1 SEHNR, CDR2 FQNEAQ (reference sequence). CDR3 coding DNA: TGTGCCAGCAGCTTAGCGTTGGCAGGAAACACTGAAGCTTTCTTT. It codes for CASSLALAGNTEAFF. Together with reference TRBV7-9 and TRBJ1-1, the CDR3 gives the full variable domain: DTGVSQNPRHKITKRGQNVTFRCDPISEHNRLYWYRQTLGQGPEFLTYFQNEAQLEKSRLLSDRFSAERPKGSFSTLEIQRTEQGDSAMYLCASSLALAGNTEAFFGQGTRLTVV.

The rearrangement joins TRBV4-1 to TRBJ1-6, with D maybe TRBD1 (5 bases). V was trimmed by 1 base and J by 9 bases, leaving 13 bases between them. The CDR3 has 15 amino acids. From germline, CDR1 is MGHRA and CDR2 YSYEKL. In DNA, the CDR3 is TGCGCCAGCAGCCAAGTATGGCAGGGTCGTTCACCCCTCCACTTT. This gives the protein CASSQVWQGRSPLHF.

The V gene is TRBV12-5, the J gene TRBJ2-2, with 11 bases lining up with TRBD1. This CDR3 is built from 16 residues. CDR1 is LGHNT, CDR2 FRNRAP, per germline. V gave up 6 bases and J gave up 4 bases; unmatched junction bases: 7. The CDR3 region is CASGLGQGAGTGELFF. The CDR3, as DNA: TGTGCTAGTGGCCTCGGACAGGGGGCCGGCACCGGGGAGCTGTTTTTT. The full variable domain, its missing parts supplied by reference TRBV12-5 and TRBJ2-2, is DARVTQTPRHKVTEMGQEVTMRCQPILGHNTVFWYRQTMMQGLELLAYFRNRAPLDDSGMPKDRFSAEMPDATLATLKIQPSEPRDSAVYFCASGLGQGAGTGELFFGEGSRLTVL.

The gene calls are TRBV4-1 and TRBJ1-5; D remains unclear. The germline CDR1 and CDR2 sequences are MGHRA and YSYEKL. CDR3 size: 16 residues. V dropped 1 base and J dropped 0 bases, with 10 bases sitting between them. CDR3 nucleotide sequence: TGCGCCAGCAGCCAAGGGGTTTTCCATAGCAATCAGCCCCAGCATTTT. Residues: CASSQGVFHSNQPQHF.

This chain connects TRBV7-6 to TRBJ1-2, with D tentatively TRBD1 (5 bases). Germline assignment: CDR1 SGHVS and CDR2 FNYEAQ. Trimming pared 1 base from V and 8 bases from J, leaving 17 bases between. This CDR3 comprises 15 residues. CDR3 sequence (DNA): TGTGCCAGCAGCTTAGGGCCGGGGGTCGGCTCCGGCTACACCTTC. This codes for CASSLGPGVGSGYTF.

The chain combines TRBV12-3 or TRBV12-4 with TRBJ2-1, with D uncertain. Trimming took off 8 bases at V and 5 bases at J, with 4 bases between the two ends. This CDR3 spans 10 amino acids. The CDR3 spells CASGNNEQFF. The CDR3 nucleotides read TGTGCCAGCGGCAACAATGAGCAGTTCTTC.

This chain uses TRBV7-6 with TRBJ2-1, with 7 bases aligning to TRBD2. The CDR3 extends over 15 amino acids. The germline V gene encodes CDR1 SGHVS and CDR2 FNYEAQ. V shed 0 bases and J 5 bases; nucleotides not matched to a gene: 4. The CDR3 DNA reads TGTGCCAGCAGCTTAGCACTAGCGCCTAACAATGAGCAGTTCTTC. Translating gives CASSLALAPNNEQFF. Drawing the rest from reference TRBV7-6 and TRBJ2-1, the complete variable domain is GAGVSQSPRYKVTKRGQDVALRCDPISGHVSLYWYRQALGQGPEFLTYFNYEAQQDKSGLPNDRFSAERPEGSISTLTIQRTEQRDSAMYRCASSLALAPNNEQFFGPGTRLTVL.

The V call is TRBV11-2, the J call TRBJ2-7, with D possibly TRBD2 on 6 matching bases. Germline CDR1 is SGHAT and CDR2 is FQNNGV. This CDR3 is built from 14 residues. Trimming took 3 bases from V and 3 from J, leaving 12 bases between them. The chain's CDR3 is CASSLGGGIYEQYF. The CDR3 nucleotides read TGTGCCAGCAGCTTGGGAGGAGGGATCTACGAGCAGTACTTC.

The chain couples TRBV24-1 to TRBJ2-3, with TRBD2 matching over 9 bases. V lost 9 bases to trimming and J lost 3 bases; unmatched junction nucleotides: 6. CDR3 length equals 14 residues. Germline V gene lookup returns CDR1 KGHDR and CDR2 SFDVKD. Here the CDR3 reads CATGAGGRTDTQYF. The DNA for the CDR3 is TGTGCCACCGGGGCGGGAGGGCGGACAGATACGCAGTATTTT.

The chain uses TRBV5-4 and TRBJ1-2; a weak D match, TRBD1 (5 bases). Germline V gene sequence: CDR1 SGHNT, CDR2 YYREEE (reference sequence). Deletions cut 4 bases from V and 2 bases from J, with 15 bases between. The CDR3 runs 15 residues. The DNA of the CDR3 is TGTGCCAGCAGCGCACCAGACAGTAAAAACTATGGCTACACCTTC. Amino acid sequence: CASSAPDSKNYGYTF.

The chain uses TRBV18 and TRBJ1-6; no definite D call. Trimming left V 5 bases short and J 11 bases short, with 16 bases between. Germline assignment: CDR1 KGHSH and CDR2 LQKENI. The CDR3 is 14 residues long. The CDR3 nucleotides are TGTGCCAGCTCAGATTATGGGGTCCACGCACCCCTCCACTTT. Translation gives CASSDYGVHAPLHF. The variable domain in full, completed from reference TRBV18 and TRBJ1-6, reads NAGVMQNPRHLVRRRGQEARLRCSPMKGHSHVYWYRQLPEEGLKFMVYLQKENIIDESGMPKERFSAEFPKEGPSILRIQQVVRGDSAAYFCASSDYGVHAPLHFGNGTRLTVT.

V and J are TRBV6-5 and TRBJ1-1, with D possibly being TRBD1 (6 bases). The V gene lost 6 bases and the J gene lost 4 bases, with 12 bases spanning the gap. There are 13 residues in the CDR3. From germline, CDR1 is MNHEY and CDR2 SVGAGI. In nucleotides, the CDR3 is TGTGCCAGCAGCGCCTCGGGGGCCACTGAAGCTTTCTTT. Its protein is CASSASGATEAFF.

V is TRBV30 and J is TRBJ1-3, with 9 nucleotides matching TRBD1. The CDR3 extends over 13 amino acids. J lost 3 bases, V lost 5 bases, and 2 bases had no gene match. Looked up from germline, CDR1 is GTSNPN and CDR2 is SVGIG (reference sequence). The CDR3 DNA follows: TGTGCCTGGGGACAGGGGTTTGGAAACACCATATATTTT. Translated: CAWGQGFGNTIYF. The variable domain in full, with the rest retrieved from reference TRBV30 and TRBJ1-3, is SQTIHQWPATLVQPVGSPLSLECTVEGTSNPNLYWYRQAAGRGLQLLFYSVGIGQISSEVPQNLSASRPQDRQFILSSKKLLLSDSGFYLCAWGQGFGNTIYFGEGSWLTVV.

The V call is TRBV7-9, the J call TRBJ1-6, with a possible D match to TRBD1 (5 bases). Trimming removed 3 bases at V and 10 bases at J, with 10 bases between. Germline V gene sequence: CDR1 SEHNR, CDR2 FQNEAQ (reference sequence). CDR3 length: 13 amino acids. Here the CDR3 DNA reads TGTGCCAGCAGCTTGGAGGAGGGGTCACCCCTCCACTTT. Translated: CASSLEEGSPLHF.

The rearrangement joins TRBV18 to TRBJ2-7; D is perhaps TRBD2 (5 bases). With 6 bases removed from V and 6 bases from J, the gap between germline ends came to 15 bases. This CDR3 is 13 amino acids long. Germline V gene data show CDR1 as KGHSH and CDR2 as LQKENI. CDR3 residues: CASSQEVGSEQYF. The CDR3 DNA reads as TGTGCCAGCTCTCAGGAGGTCGGATCCGAGCAGTACTTC. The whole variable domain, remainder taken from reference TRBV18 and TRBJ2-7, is NAGVMQNPRHLVRRRGQEARLRCSPMKGHSHVYWYRQLPEEGLKFMVYLQKENIIDESGMPKERFSAEFPKEGPSILRIQQVVRGDSAAYFCASSQEVGSEQYFGPGTRLTVT.